The sequence of this TCR beta chain was determined in a study of blood T cell repertoires in COVID-19. Study as a whole: Material from acute and convalescent COVID-19 was sourced from the United States, Italy and Spain. From T cells, B-cell-depleted T cells, or PBMCs came the material, which was cDNA or gDNA.

This clone appeared a few times. Authors' methods: Cell counts per sample came from amplifying reference gene primers. Repertoires were generated with immunoSEQ multiplex PCR, while TCRdb's copy carries only in-frame clones and drops some. The DNA was the basis for D and trimming; V, J and clone size are from that table. The sample records about 170,000 clones, roughly 88% being singletons. The junction had 10 bases not matched to a gene; V was cut back by 5 bases and J by 4 bases. Per the germline V gene, CDR1 is SGHTA and CDR2 is FQGNSA. There are 15 residues in the CDR3. V usage is TRBV7-2 and J usage is TRBJ1-2; TRBD1 matches 7 bases. Input material: peripheral blood. This sequence was found in a woman aged 60 to 75 with acute or convalescent COVID-19. This CDR3 is CASSLSTGTFYGYTF. The CDR3 DNA is TGTGCCAGCAGCCTATCGACAGGGACCTTCTATGGCTACACCTTC.